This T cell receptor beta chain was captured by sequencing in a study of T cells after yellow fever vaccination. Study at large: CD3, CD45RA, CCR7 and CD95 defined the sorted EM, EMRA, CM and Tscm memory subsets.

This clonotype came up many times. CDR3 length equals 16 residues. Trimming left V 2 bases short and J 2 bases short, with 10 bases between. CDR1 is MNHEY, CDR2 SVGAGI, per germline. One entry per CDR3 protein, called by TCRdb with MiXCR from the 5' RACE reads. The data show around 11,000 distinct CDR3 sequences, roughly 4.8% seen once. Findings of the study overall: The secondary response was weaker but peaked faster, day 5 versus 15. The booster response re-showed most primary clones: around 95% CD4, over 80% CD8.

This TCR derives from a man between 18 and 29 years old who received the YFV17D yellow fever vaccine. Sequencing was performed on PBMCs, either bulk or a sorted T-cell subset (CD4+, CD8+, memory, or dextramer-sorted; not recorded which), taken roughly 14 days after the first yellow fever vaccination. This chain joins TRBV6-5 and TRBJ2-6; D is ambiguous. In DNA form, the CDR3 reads TGTGCCAGCAGTTACGGCAGAAATACTGGGGCCAACGTCCTGACTTTC. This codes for CASSYGRNTGANVLTF.